This T cell receptor (beta chain) was recorded in a study of patients and donors after allogeneic stem cell transplantation. The CDR3 contains 14 residues. Losses at the gene ends were 6 bases for V and 5 bases for J; bases not matched to a gene: 10. TCRdb recomputed calls from the RT-PCR reads with MiXCR, one row per CDR3 protein. The repertoire holds hundreds of thousands of distinct CDR3 sequences, with about a sixth as singletons. This clonotype has only a few counts. The sequenced sample was blood, either unsorted or a sorted T cell fraction (not recorded which). This receptor was identified in a human donor who was either an allogeneic HSCT recipient or a stem cell or donor lymphocyte infusion donor (not recorded which). It is not recorded whose cells these are; they may come from a transplant donor. The V and J genes are TRBV12-3 or TRBV12-4 and TRBJ2-7; 7 positions agree with TRBD1. Written as DNA, the CDR3 is TGTGCCAGCAGCCGCGGACAGGTTCTGAACGAGCAGTACTTC. As protein: CASSRGQVLNEQYF.